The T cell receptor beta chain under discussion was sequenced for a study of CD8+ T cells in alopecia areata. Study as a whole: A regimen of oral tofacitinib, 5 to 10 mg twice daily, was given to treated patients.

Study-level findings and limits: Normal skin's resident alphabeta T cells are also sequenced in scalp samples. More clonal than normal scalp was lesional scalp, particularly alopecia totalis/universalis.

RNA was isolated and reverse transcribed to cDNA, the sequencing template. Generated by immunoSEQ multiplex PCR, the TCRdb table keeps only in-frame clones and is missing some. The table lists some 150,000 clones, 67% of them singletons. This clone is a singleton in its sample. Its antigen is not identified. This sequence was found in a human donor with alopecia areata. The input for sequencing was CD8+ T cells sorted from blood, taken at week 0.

The CDR3 DNA reads TGCGCCAGCAGCTTGGCCGCGGAGAACACTGAAGCTTTCTTT. This encodes CASSLAAENTEAFF. This chain uses TRBV5-1 with TRBJ1-1, with D uncertain. The V gene's germline CDR1 is SGHRS and CDR2 YFSETQ. The CDR3 runs to 14 residues. Trimming pared 0 bases from V and 1 base from J, leaving 7 bases between.